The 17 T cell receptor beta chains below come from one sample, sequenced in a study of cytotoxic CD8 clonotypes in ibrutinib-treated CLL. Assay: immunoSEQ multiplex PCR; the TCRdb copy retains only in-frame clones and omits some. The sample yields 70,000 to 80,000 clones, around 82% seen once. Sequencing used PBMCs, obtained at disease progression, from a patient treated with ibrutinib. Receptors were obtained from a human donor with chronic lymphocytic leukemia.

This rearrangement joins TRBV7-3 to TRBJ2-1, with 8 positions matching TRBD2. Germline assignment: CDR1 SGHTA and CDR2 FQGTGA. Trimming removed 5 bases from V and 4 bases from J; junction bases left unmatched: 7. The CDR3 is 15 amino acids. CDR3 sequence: CASSRGAGGYNEQFF. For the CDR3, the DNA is TGTGCCAGCAGCCGTGGGGCGGGAGGATACAATGAGCAGTTCTTC. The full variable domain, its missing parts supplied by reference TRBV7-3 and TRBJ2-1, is GAGVSQTPSNKVTEKGKYVELRCDPISGHTALYWYRQSLGQGPEFLIYFQGTGAADDSGLPNDRFFAVRPEGSVSTLKIQRTERGDSAVYLCASSRGAGGYNEQFFGPGTRLTVL.

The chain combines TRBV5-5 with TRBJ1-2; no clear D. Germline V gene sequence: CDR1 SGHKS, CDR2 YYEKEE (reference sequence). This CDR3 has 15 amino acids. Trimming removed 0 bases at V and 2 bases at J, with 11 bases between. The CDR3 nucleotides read TGTGCCAGCAGCTTGGGGGCAATTGTGAACTATGGCTACACCTTC. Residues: CASSLGAIVNYGYTF. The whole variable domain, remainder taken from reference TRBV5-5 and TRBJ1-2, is DAGVTQSPTHLIKTRGQQVTLRCSPISGHKSVSWYQQVLGQGPQFIFQYYEKEERGRGNFPDRFSARQFPNYSSELNVNALLLGDSALYLCASSLGAIVNYGYTFGSGTRLTVV.

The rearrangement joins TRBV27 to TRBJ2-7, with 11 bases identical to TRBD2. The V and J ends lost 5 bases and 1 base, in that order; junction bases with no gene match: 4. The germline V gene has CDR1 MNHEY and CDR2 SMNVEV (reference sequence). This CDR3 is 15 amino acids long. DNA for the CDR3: TGTGCCAGCAGTCTTCTAGCGGGAGGATCCTACGAGCAGTACTTC. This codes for CASSLLAGGSYEQYF.

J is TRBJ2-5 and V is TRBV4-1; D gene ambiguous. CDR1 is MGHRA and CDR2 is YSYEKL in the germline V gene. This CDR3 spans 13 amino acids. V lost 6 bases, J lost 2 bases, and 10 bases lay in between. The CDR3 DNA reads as TGCGCCAGCAGTTTAGCTCCTCAAGAGACCCAGTACTTC. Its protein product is CASSLAPQETQYF.

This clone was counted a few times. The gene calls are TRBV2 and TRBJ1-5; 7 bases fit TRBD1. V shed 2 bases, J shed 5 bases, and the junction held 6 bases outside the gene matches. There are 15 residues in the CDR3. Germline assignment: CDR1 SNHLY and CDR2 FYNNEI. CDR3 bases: TGTGCCAGCAGTGAACCAGGGGGGGTATATCAGCCCCAGCATTTT. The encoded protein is CASSEPGGVYQPQHF.

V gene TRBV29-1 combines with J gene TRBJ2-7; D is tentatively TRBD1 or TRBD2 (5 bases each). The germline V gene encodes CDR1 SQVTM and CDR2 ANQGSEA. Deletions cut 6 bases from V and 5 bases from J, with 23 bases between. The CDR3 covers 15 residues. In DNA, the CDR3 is TGCAGCGTACTTATACCGGGACCCCATTGGGACGAGCAGTACTTC. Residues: CSVLIPGPHWDEQYF.

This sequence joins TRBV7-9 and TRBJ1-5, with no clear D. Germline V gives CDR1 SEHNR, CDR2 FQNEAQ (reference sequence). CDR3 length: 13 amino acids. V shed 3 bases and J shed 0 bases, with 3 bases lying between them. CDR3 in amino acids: CASSFHSNQPQHF. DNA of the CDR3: TGTGCCAGCAGCTTCCATAGCAATCAGCCCCAGCATTTT. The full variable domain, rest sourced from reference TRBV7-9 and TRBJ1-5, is DTGVSQNPRHKITKRGQNVTFRCDPISEHNRLYWYRQTLGQGPEFLTYFQNEAQLEKSRLLSDRFSAERPKGSFSTLEIQRTEQGDSAMYLCASSFHSNQPQHFGDGTRLSIL.

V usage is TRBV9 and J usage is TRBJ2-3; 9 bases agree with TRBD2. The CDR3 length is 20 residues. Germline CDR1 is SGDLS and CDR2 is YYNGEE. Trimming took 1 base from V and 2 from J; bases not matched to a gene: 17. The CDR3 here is CASSVSLAGAIRHPTDTQYF. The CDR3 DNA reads TGTGCCAGCAGCGTATCCTTAGCGGGGGCCATCCGTCACCCCACAGATACGCAGTATTTT.

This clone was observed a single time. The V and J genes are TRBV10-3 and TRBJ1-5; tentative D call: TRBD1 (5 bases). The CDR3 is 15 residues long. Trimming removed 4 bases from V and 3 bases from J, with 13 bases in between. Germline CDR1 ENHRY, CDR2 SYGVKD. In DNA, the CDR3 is TGTGCCATCAGTGGACAGCTAAACAACAATCAGCCCCAGCATTTT. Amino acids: CAISGQLNNNQPQHF.

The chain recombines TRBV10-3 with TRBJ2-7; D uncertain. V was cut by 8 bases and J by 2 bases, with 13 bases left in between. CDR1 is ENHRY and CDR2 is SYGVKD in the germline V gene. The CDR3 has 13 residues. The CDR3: CAISQTETYEQYF. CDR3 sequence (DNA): TGTGCCATCTCCCAGACGGAGACCTACGAGCAGTACTTC.

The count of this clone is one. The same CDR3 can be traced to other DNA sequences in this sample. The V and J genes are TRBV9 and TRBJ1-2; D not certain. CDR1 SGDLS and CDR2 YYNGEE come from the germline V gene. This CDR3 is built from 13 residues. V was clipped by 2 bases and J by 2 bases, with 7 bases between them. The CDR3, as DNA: TGTGCCAGCAGCGTGGACCGGAACTATGGCTACACCTTC. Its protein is CASSVDRNYGYTF. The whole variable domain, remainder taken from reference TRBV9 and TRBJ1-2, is DSGVTQTPKHLITATGQRVTLRCSPRSGDLSVYWYQQSLDQGLQFLIQYYNGEERAKGNILERFSAQQFPDLHSELNLSSLELGDSALYFCASSVDRNYGYTFGSGTRLTVV.

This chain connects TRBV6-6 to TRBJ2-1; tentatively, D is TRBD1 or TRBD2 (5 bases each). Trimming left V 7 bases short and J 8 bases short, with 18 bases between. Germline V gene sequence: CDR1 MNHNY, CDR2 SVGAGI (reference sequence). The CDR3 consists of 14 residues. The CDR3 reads CASNGDQIFDEQFF. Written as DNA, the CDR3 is TGTGCCAGCAATGGGGACCAAATTTTCGATGAGCAGTTCTTC.

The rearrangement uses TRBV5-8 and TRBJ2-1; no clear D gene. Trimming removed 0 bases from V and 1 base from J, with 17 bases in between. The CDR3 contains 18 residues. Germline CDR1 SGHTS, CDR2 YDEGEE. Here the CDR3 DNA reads TGTGCCAGCAGCTTGGACCCCGGTGGCCCTAGGTCCTACAATGAGCAGTTCTTC. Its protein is CASSLDPGGPRSYNEQFF.

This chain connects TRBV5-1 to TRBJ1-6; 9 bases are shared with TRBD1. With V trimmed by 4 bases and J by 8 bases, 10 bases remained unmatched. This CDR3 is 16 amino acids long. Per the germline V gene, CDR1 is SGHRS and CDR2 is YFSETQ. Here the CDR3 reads CASSLLSGQGYSPLHF. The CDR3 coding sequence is TGCGCCAGCAGCCTTTTATCGGGACAGGGATATTCACCCCTCCACTTT.

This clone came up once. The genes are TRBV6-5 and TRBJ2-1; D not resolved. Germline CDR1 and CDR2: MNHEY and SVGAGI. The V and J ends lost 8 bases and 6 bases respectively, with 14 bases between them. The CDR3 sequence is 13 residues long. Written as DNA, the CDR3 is TGTGCCAGCTTGAACCCCCGCGGCAATGAGCAGTTCTTC. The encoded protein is CASLNPRGNEQFF.

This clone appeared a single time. CDR3 protein: CASSLAGRESQPQHF. The DNA of the CDR3 is TGCGCCAGCAGCTTGGCCGGCAGGGAGAGTCAGCCCCAGCATTTT. The chain has TRBV5-1 and TRBJ1-5, with D perhaps matching TRBD1 (5 bases). The germline V and J ends were trimmed by 0 bases and 6 bases, with 13 bases remaining between them. Germline CDR1 reads SGHRS; CDR2 reads YFSETQ. The CDR3 runs 15 residues.

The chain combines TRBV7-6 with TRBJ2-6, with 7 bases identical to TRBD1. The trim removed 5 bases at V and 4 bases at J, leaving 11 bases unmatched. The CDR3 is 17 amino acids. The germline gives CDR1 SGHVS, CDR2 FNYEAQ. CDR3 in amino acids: CASSLYSQGSGANVLTF. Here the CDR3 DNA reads TGTGCCAGCAGCCTGTACTCACAGGGGTCAGGGGCCAACGTCCTGACTTTC.